This T cell receptor beta chain stems from a study of OX40 agonist ivuxolimab in advanced cancers. Study information: The treatment was a fully human IgG2 OX40 agonist, ivuxolimab.

Germline V gives CDR1 MNHNY, CDR2 SVGAGI (reference sequence). The germline V and J ends were trimmed by 5 bases and 0 bases, with 5 bases remaining between them. The CDR3 loop spans 13 amino acids. This clone was counted between two and nine times. Assay used: immunoSEQ multiplex PCR; TCRdb lists only in-frame clones, some missing. The sample carries 65,000 to 80,000 clones, roughly 90% recorded once. This chain links TRBV6-6 with TRBJ1-5; D call uncertain. The source was CD4+ or CD8+ T cells sorted from blood, collected in a trial of the OX40 agonist ivuxolimab. The sequence was obtained from an adult with an advanced solid tumor such as melanoma, head and neck, liver or kidney cancer. Here the CDR3 reads CASSRSSNQPQHF. The DNA of the CDR3 is TGTGCCAGCAGTCGTTCTAGCAATCAGCCCCAGCATTTT.